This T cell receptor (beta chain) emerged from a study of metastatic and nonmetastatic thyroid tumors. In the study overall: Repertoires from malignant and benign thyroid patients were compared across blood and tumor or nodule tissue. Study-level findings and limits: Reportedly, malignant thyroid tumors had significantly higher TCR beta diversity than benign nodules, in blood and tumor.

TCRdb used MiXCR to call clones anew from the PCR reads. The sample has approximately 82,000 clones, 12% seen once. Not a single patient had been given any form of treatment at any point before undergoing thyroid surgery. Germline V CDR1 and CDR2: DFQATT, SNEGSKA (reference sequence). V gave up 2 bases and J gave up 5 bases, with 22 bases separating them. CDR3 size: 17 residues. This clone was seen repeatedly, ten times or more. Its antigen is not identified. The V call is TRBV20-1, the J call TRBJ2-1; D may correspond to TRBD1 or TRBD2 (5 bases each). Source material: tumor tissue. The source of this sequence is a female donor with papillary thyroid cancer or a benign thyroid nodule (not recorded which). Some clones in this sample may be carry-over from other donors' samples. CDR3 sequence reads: CSARSSTAIPGNNEQFF. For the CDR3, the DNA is TGCAGTGCTAGATCCTCGACAGCCATTCCGGGAAACAATGAGCAGTTCTTC.